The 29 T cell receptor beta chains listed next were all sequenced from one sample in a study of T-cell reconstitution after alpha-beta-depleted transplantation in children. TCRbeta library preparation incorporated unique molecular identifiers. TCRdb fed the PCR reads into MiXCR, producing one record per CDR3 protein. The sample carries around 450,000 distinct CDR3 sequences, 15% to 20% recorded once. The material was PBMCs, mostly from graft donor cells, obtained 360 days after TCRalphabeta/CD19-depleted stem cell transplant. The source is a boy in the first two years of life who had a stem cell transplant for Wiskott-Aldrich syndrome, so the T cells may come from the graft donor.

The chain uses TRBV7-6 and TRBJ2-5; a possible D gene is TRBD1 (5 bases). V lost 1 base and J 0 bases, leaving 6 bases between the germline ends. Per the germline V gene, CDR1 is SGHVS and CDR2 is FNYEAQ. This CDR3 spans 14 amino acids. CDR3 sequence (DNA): TGTGCCAGCAGCTTAGAGGGGTACCAAGAGACCCAGTACTTC. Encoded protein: CASSLEGYQETQYF.

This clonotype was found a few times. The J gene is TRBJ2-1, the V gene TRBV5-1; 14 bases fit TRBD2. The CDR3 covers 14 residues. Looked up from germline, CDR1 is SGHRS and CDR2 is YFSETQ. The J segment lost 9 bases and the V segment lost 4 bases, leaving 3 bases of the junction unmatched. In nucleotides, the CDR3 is TGCGCCAGCAGCCGACTAGCGGGGGGGCTTGAGCAGTTCTTC. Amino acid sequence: CASSRLAGGLEQFF.

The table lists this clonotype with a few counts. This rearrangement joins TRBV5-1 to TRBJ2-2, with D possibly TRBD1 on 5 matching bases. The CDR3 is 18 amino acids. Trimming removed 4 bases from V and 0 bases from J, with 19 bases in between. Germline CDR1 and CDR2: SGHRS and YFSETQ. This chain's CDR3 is CASSRLPPGPANTGELFF. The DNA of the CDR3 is TGCGCCAGCAGCCGCCTTCCGCCAGGGCCCGCGAACACCGGGGAGCTGTTTTTT.

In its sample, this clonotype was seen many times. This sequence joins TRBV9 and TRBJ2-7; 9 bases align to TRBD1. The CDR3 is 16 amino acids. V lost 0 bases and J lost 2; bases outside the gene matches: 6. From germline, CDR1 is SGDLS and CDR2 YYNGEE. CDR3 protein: CASSVGGTGLPYEQYF. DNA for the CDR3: TGTGCCAGCAGCGTAGGAGGGACAGGGCTTCCCTACGAGCAGTACTTC.

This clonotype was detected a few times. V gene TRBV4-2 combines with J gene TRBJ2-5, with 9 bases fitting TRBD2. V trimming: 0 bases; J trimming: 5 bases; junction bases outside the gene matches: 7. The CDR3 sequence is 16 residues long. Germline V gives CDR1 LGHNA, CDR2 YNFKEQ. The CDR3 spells CASSQDGAGGKETQYF. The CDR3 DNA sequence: TGTGCCAGCAGCCAAGACGGAGCGGGGGGCAAGGAGACCCAGTACTTC.

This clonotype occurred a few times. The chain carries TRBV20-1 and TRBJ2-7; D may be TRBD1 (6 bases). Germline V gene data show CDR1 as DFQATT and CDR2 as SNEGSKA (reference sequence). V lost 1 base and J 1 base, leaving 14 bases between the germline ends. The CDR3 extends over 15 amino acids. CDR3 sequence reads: CSARVWGTPSYEQYF. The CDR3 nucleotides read TGCAGTGCTAGAGTGTGGGGGACACCTTCCTACGAGCAGTACTTC.

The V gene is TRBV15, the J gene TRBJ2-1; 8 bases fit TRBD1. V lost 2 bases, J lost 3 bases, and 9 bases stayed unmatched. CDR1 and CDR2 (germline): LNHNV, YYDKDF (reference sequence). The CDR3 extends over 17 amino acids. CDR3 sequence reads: CATSRYRGKVNYNEQFF. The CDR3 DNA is TGTGCCACCAGCAGATACAGGGGGAAGGTAAACTACAATGAGCAGTTCTTC. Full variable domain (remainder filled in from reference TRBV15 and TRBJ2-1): DAMVIQNPRYQVTQFGKPVTLSCSQTLNHNVMYWYQQKSSQAPKLLFHYYDKDFNNEADTPDNFQSRRPNTSFCFLDIRSPGLGDTAMYLCATSRYRGKVNYNEQFFGPGTRLTVL.

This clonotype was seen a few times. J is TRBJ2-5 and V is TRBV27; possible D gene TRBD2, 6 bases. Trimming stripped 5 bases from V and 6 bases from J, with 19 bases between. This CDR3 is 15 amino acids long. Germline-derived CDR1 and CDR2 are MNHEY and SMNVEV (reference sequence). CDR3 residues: CASSMDGSSTKTQYF. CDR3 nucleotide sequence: TGTGCCAGCAGTATGGACGGGAGTTCTACGAAGACCCAGTACTTC.

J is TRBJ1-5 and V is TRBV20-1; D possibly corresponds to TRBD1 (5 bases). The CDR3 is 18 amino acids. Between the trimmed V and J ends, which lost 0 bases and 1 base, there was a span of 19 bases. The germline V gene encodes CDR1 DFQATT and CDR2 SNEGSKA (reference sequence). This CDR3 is CSARDPRGLEPSNQPQHF. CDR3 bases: TGCAGTGCTAGAGATCCCCGGGGACTTGAGCCGAGCAATCAGCCCCAGCATTTT.

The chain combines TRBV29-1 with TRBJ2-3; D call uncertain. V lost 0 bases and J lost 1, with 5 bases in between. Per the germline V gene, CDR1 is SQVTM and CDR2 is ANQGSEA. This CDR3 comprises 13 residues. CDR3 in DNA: TGCAGCGTTGAAGAGGCGGGCACAGATACGCAGTATTTT. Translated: CSVEEAGTDTQYF.

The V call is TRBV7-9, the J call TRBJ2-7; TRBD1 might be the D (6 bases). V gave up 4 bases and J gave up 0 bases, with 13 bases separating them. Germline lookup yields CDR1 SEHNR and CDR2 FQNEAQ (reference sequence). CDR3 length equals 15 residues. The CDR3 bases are TGTGCCAGCAGCTCTCCCGGACAGAACTCCTACGAGCAGTACTTC. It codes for CASSSPGQNSYEQYF.

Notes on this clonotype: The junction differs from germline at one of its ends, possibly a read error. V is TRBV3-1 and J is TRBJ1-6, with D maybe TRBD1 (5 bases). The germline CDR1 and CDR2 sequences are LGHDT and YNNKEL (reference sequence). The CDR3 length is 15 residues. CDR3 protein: CASCQVAGSSSPLHF. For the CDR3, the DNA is TGTGCCAGCTGCCAAGTAGCAGGGTCGAGTTCACCCCTCCACTTT.

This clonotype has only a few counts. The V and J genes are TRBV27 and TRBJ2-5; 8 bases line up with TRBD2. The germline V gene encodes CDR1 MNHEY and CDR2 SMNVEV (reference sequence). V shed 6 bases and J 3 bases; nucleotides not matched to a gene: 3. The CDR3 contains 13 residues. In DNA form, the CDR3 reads TGTGCCAGCAGAAAGGGACTAGAAGAGACCCAGTACTTC. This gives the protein CASRKGLEETQYF.

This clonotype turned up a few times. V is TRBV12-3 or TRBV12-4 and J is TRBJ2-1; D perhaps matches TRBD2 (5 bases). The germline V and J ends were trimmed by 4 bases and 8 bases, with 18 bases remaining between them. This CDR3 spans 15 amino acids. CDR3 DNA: TGTGCCAGCAGTTCCCCTGCGGCTAGCTTGGATGAGCAGTTCTTC. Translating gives CASSSPAASLDEQFF.

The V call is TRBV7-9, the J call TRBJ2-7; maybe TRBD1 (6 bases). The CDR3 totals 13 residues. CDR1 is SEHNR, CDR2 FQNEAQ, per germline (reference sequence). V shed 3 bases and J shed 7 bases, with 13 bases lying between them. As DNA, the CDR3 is TGTGCCAGCAGCTTCTTTACAGGGAAAGAGCAGTACTTC. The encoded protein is CASSFFTGKEQYF. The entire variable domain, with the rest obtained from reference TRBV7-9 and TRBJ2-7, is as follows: DTGVSQNPRHKITKRGQNVTFRCDPISEHNRLYWYRQTLGQGPEFLTYFQNEAQLEKSRLLSDRFSAERPKGSFSTLEIQRTEQGDSAMYLCASSFFTGKEQYFGPGTRLTVT.

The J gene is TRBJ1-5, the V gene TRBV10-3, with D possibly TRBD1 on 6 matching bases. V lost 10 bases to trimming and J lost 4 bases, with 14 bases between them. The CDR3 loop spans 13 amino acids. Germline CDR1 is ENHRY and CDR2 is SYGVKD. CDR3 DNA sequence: TGTGCCACCGCGGACAGACCTAATCAGCCCCAGCATTTT. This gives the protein CATADRPNQPQHF.

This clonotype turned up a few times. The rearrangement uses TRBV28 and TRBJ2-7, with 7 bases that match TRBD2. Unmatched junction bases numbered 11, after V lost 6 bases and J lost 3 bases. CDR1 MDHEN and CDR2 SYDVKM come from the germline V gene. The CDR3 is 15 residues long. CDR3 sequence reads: CASRTRRGRGYEQYF. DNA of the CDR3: TGTGCCAGCAGGACTCGACGAGGGAGGGGCTACGAGCAGTACTTC.

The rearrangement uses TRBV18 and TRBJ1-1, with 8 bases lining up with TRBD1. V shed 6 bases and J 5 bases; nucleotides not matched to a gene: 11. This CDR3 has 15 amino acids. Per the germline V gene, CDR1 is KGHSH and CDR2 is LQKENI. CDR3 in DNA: TGTGCCAGCTCCCCAATACAGGGGGTGAGGACTGAAGCTTTCTTT. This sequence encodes CASSPIQGVRTEAFF.

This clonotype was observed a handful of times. This CDR3 reads CASNPKTVPMYEQYF. CDR3 coding DNA: TGCGCCAGCAACCCGAAGACAGTACCCATGTACGAGCAGTACTTC. This chain links TRBV5-1 with TRBJ2-7, with D maybe TRBD1 (5 bases). The CDR3 runs 15 residues. Trimming stripped 6 bases from V and 4 bases from J, with 20 bases between. Germline V lookup: CDR1 SGHRS, CDR2 YFSETQ.

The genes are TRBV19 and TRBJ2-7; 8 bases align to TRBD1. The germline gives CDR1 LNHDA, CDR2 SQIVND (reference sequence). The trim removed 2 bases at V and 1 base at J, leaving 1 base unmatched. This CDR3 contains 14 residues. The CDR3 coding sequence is TGTGCCAGTAGTATAAACAGGGGGTCCTACGAGCAGTACTTC. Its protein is CASSINRGSYEQYF.

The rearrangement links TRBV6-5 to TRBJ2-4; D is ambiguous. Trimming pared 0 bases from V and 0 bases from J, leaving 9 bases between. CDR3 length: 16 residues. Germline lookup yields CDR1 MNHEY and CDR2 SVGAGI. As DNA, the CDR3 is TGTGCCAGCAGTTACTCCCAAATCCTAGCCAAAAACATTCAGTACTTC. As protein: CASSYSQILAKNIQYF.

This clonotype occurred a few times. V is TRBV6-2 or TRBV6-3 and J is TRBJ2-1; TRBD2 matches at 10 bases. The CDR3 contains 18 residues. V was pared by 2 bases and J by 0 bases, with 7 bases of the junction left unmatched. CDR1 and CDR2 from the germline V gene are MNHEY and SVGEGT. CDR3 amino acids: CASSYDLAGESSYNEQFF. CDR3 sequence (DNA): TGTGCCAGCAGTTACGACCTAGCGGGGGAAAGCTCCTACAATGAGCAGTTCTTC.

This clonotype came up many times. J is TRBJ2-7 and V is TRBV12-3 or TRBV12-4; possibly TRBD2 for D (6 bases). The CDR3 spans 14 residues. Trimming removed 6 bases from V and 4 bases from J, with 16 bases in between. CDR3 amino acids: CASSTPGREYEQYF. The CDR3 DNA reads TGTGCCAGCAGCACTCCGGGACGGGAGTACGAGCAGTACTTC.

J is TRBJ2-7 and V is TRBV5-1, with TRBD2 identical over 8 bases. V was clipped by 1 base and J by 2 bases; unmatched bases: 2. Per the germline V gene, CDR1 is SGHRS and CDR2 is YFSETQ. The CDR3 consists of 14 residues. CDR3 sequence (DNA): TGCGCCAGCAGCTTGCGGGGGGGAACCTACGAGCAGTACTTC. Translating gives CASSLRGGTYEQYF.

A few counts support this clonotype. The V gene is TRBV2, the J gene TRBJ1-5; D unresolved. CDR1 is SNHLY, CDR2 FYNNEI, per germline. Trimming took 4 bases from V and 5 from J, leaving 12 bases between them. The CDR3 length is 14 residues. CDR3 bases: TGTGCCAGCAGTGCGGCCAGTTCTTATCAGCCCCAGCATTTT. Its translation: CASSAASSYQPQHF.

CDR3 DNA: TGCAGTGCTACATTTCCGGGACTAGGCTACAATGAGCAGTTCTTC. Translation gives CSATFPGLGYNEQFF. The genes are TRBV20-1 and TRBJ2-1; TRBD2 matches 8 bases. V lost 4 bases to trimming and J lost 3 bases; unmatched junction nucleotides: 8. CDR3 size: 15 residues. Germline values: CDR1 DFQATT, CDR2 SNEGSKA (reference sequence).

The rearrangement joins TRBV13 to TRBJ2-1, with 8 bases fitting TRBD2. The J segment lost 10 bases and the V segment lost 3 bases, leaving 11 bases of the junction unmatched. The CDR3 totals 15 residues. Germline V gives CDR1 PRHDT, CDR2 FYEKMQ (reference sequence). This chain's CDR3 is CASSFPNSGATEQFF. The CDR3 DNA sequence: TGTGCCAGCAGCTTCCCCAATAGCGGGGCCACCGAGCAGTTCTTC.

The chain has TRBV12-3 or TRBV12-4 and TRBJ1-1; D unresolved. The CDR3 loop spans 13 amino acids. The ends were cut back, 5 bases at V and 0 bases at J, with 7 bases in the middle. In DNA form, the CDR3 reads TGTGCCAGCAGTCAGAGGATGAACACTGAAGCTTTCTTT. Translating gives CASSQRMNTEAFF.

In DNA, the CDR3 is TGTGCCAGCAGCTCCTGGACAGGTAAAATGGGTTACAATGAGCAGTTCTTC. It codes for CASSSWTGKMGYNEQFF. The rearrangement links TRBV7-2 to TRBJ2-1; 7 nucleotides align to TRBD1. Germline CDR1 reads SGHTA; CDR2 reads FQGNSA. The CDR3 is 17 residues long. V lost 4 bases, J lost 4 bases, and 13 bases stayed unmatched.